This TCR beta chain was sequenced during a study of T cell responses to AZD1222 COVID-19 vaccine. Some clones are missing from TCRdb's copy, which holds only in-frame ones; the method was immunoSEQ multiplex PCR. The profile shows approximately 110,000 clones, around 87% of them singletons. The V end lost 3 bases, the J end lost 1 base, and 12 bases lay between the germline ends. The CDR3 is 15 amino acids. Germline V gene lookup returns CDR1 SGHTA and CDR2 FQGNSA. The chain is built from TRBV7-2 and TRBJ2-5; no reliable D call. The source was peripheral blood, collected 28 days after the second AZD1222 dose. This receptor was obtained from an adult who received the AZD1222 COVID-19 vaccine. The CDR3 sequence is CASSFLRRTQETQYF. The CDR3 DNA sequence: TGTGCCAGCAGCTTTTTACGCAGGACCCAAGAGACCCAGTACTTC.